The clone carrying this TCR beta chain was recorded only once. This sample stems from a study of CD8 T cells in Susac syndrome. The RNA input was about 0.5 to 1 ug, and it was reverse transcribed with random hexamers. One entry per CDR3 protein, called by TCRdb with MiXCR from the immunoSEQ multiplex PCR reads. The repertoire consists of 120,000 to 150,000 distinct CDR3 sequences, with over 85% occurring once and the leading ten covering around 0.29%. Between the trimmed V and J ends, which lost 3 bases and 5 bases, there was a span of 14 bases. CDR3 length: 14 residues. Germline-derived CDR1 and CDR2 are MNHEY and SMNVEV (reference sequence).

The chain has TRBV27 and TRBJ2-7; TRBD1 is a possible D gene (6 bases). The TCR sequence derives from a human donor in good health. The sequenced material came from CD8+ T cells from PBMCs. The CDR3: CASSLTDSSDEQYF. The CDR3 DNA sequence: TGTGCCAGCAGTTTGACGGACAGTAGTGACGAGCAGTACTTC.